The 27 T cell receptor beta chains below were found in one sample sequenced in a study of shared clonotypes between healthy human individuals. The data were produced by immunoSEQ multiplex PCR, yet TCRdb's version contains in-frame clones alone and is incomplete. Of 950,000 to 1,300,000 clones detected, about 74% appear once; the ten largest clones hold about 1.5%. The sample comprised memory CD4+ T cells sorted from blood. Subset: CD45RA-negative fraction. The receptor source for this set is a man aged 18 to 29 in good health.

V and J are TRBV5-6 and TRBJ1-6; D may be TRBD1 (6 bases). The CDR3 is 16 residues long. In germline, CDR1 is SGHDT, CDR2 YYEEEE. Deletions cut 5 bases from V and 4 bases from J, with 16 bases between. The CDR3 coding sequence is TGTGCCAGCAGTTATGGACAGACACGGTATAATTCACCCCTCCACTTT. As protein: CASSYGQTRYNSPLHF. Combining the CDR3 with reference TRBV5-6 and TRBJ1-6 gives the whole variable domain DAGVTQSPTHLIKTRGQQVTLRCSPKSGHDTVSWYQQALGQGPQFIFQYYEEEERQRGNFPDRFSGHQFPNYSSELNVNALLLGDSALYLCASSYGQTRYNSPLHFGNGTRLTVT.

The chain recombines TRBV29-1 with TRBJ1-5; TRBD1 agrees at 8 bases. Germline loops: CDR1 SQVTM, CDR2 ANQGSEA. V lost 7 bases and J lost 5; bases outside the gene matches: 16. This CDR3 comprises 16 residues. The CDR3 sequence is CSGGDRRGPAYQPQHF. The CDR3 DNA reads TGCAGCGGGGGGGACAGGAGGGGGCCGGCCTATCAGCCCCAGCATTTT.

The chain uses TRBV27 and TRBJ1-2, with D possibly matching TRBD1 (5 bases). From germline, CDR1 is MNHEY and CDR2 SMNVEV (reference sequence). Trimming removed 5 bases from V and 5 bases from J, with 9 bases in between. The CDR3 has 12 amino acids. The CDR3 DNA is TGTGCCAGCAGTCGGGACGGTTATGGCTACACCTTC. Translated, it gives CASSRDGYGYTF.

The gene calls are TRBV12-5 and TRBJ2-5, with a tentative D call TRBD2 (6 bases). The CDR3 loop spans 14 amino acids. Between the trimmed V and J ends, which lost 2 bases and 2 bases, there was a span of 9 bases. Germline-derived CDR1 and CDR2 are LGHNT and FRNRAP. The CDR3 spells CASGLWGVQETQYF. The CDR3 nucleotides are TGTGCTAGTGGTTTGTGGGGGGTTCAAGAGACCCAGTACTTC.

The chain's CDR3 is CASSIGGTLSYEQYF. Written as DNA, the CDR3 is TGTGCCAGTAGTATAGGAGGGACACTCTCCTACGAGCAGTACTTC. V is TRBV19 and J is TRBJ2-7, with D tentatively TRBD1 (6 bases). The length of the CDR3 is 15 residues. The germline V and J ends were trimmed by 1 base and 0 bases, with 10 bases remaining between them. CDR1 is LNHDA, CDR2 SQIVND, per germline (reference sequence).

The chain is built from TRBV4-1 and TRBJ2-1; TRBD1 aligns across 11 bases. The CDR3 loop spans 15 amino acids. Losses at the gene ends were 2 bases for V and 7 bases for J; bases not matched to a gene: 4. Germline V gene lookup returns CDR1 MGHRA and CDR2 YSYEKL. CDR3 residues: CASSQPRDRGNEQFF. The CDR3 DNA sequence: TGCGCCAGCAGCCAACCTCGGGACAGGGGGAATGAGCAGTTCTTC.

V gene TRBV29-1 combines with J gene TRBJ2-3; the match to TRBD1 covers 8 bases. Trimming took 2 bases from V and 0 from J; bases not matched to a gene: 7. The CDR3 consists of 16 residues. Germline CDR1 reads SQVTM; CDR2 reads ANQGSEA. CDR3 bases: TGCAGCGTTGAAAGTGGGACAGGAGTTAGCACAGATACGCAGTATTTT. Translation gives CSVESGTGVSTDTQYF.

A single count supports this clone. The chain couples TRBV5-1 to TRBJ2-7; 10 nucleotides match TRBD1. CDR1 and CDR2 from the germline V gene are SGHRS and YFSETQ. This CDR3 has 16 residues. Trimming took 3 bases from V and 1 from J; bases not matched to a gene: 7. CDR3 DNA sequence: TGCGCCAGCAGCTCGGACGGACAGGGGGGTTCCTACGAGCAGTACTTC. Protein sequence: CASSSDGQGGSYEQYF.

The V and J genes are TRBV6-7 and TRBJ1-3; D is unclear. TRBV6-7 is known as an ORF, though its function is uncertain. This CDR3 has 16 amino acids. V shed 3 bases and J shed 1 base, with 13 bases lying between them. DNA of the CDR3: TGTGCCAGCAGTTATAGCCGACGGGTGTCTGGAAACACCATATATTTT. Protein sequence: CASSYSRRVSGNTIYF.

This clone was picked up many times. The rearrangement uses TRBV6-1 and TRBJ1-5; 9 nucleotides line up with TRBD1. The CDR3 loop spans 15 amino acids. CDR1 MNHNS and CDR2 SASEGT come from the germline V gene. With V trimmed by 3 bases and J by 4 bases, 4 bases remained unmatched. The CDR3 sequence is CASSEQTGGNQPQHF. In DNA, the CDR3 is TGTGCCAGCAGTGAGCAGACAGGGGGTAATCAGCCCCAGCATTTT.

In regard to this clone: The sample holds other DNA sequences that translate to the same CDR3. CDR3 amino acids: CASSQERGQETQYF. The CDR3 nucleotides are TGCGCCAGCAGCCAGGAGAGGGGCCAAGAGACCCAGTACTTC. This sequence joins TRBV4-1 and TRBJ2-5; D tentatively reads TRBD1 or TRBD2 (5 bases each). This CDR3 has 14 amino acids. V lost 3 bases to trimming and J lost 1 base, with 9 bases between them. Per germline, CDR1 MGHRA and CDR2 YSYEKL.

This clone has a single count. This sequence joins TRBV30 and TRBJ1-1; 7 bases are a match to TRBD1. Per the germline V gene, CDR1 is GTSNPN and CDR2 is SVGIG (reference sequence). V lost 4 bases, J lost 6 bases, and 8 bases stayed unmatched. The CDR3 has 13 amino acids. The DNA for the CDR3 is TGTGCCTGGACTACCGACAGGGTCGCTGAAGCTTTCTTT. Amino acids: CAWTTDRVAEAFF.

This sequence joins TRBV2 and TRBJ2-3; D may be TRBD2 (7 bases). From germline, CDR1 is SNHLY and CDR2 FYNNEI. CDR3 length equals 15 residues. V lost 3 bases to trimming and J lost 4 bases, with 14 bases between them. CDR3 region: CASSDGGARADTQYF. CDR3 DNA: TGTGCCAGCAGTGATGGGGGGGCCAGGGCAGATACGCAGTATTTT. The whole variable domain, remainder taken from reference TRBV2 and TRBJ2-3, is EPEVTQTPSHQVTQMGQEVILRCVPISNHLYFYWYRQILGQKVEFLVSFYNNEISEKSEIFDDQFSVERPDGSNFTLKIRSTKLEDSAMYFCASSDGGARADTQYFGPGTRLTVL.

The rearrangement links TRBV5-1 to TRBJ2-7, with 8 nucleotides matching TRBD1. Germline values: CDR1 SGHRS, CDR2 YFSETQ. V shed 3 bases, J shed 2 bases, and the junction held 4 bases outside the gene matches. This CDR3 has 14 residues. CDR3 bases: TGCGCCAGCAGCTCGACAGGGGAAGCCTACGAGCAGTACTTC. Amino acids: CASSSTGEAYEQYF.

This chain uses TRBV21-1 with TRBJ2-2; the table's D call, TRBD2, has no DNA check behind it. TRBV21-1 is a pseudogene segment. The CDR3 spans 17 residues. CDR3: CASSKDSSGPNTGELFF. CDR3 coding DNA: TGTGCCAGCAGCAAAGATTCTAGCGGACCCAACACCGGGGAGCTGTTTTTT.

The V and J genes are TRBV7-8 and TRBJ1-5, with 7 bases aligning to TRBD1. CDR1 SGHVS and CDR2 FQNEAQ come from the germline V gene. Trimming took 5 bases from V and 2 from J; bases not matched to a gene: 6. The CDR3 covers 15 residues. The CDR3 loop is CASSEDRAGNQPQHF. CDR3 coding DNA: TGTGCCAGCAGCGAAGACAGGGCTGGCAATCAGCCCCAGCATTTT.

The rearrangement uses TRBV5-6 and TRBJ2-2, with D perhaps TRBD1 (6 bases). V gave up 0 bases and J gave up 3 bases, with 6 bases separating them. This CDR3 spans 14 amino acids. Germline V CDR1 and CDR2: SGHDT, YYEEEE. CDR3: CASSLGTDTGELFF. The DNA of the CDR3 is TGTGCCAGCAGCTTGGGGACAGACACCGGGGAGCTGTTTTTT.

This chain connects TRBV5-1 to TRBJ2-3; tentatively, D is TRBD1 (6 bases). The length of the CDR3 is 14 residues. The ends were cut back, 4 bases at V and 3 bases at J, with 12 bases in the middle. CDR1 and CDR2 from the germline V gene are SGHRS and YFSETQ. In DNA form, the CDR3 reads TGCGCCAGCAGCCTGCGAACAGGGACAGATACGCAGTATTTT. Its protein product is CASSLRTGTDTQYF.

This clone was recorded many times. The chain employs TRBV19 and TRBJ2-1, with 9 nucleotides matching TRBD2. This CDR3 has 15 residues. After removal of 5 bases from V and 1 base from J, the junction contained 3 bases not matched to a gene. Germline V gives CDR1 LNHDA, CDR2 SQIVND (reference sequence). CDR3 region: CASSRTSVSYNEQFF. CDR3 coding DNA: TGTGCCAGTAGTCGGACTAGCGTATCCTACAATGAGCAGTTCTTC. The full variable domain, with the rest looked up from reference TRBV19 and TRBJ2-1, is DGGITQSPKYLFRKEGQNVTLSCEQNLNHDAMYWYRQDPGQGLRLIYYSQIVNDFQKGDIAEGYSVSREKKESFPLTVTSAQKNPTAFYLCASSRTSVSYNEQFFGPGTRLTVL.

The chain couples TRBV5-4 to TRBJ2-3; 11 positions agree with TRBD1. Per germline, CDR1 SGHNT and CDR2 YYREEE (reference sequence). The CDR3 is 17 amino acids. V trimming: 4 bases; J trimming: 1 base; junction bases outside the gene matches: 8. The CDR3 DNA sequence: TGTGCCAGCAGCAACGGACAGGGGGCCCAGGGCACAGATACGCAGTATTTT. It translates to CASSNGQGAQGTDTQYF.

V usage is TRBV19 and J usage is TRBJ1-1; TRBD1 aligns across 7 bases. The CDR3 sequence is 15 residues long. The germline V gene has CDR1 LNHDA and CDR2 SQIVND (reference sequence). The J segment lost 0 bases and the V segment lost 7 bases, leaving 8 bases of the junction unmatched. The CDR3 bases are TGTGCCAGTAACTGGGGGACAGACCTGAACACTGAAGCTTTCTTT. This codes for CASNWGTDLNTEAFF.

The chain links TRBV25-1 to TRBJ1-2; D gene uncertain. V dropped 1 base and J dropped 4 bases, with 10 bases sitting between them. This CDR3 is 14 amino acids long. The germline V gene has CDR1 MGHDK and CDR2 SYGVNS. The CDR3 DNA reads TGTGCCAGCAGTGAATCACATCTTACCTATGGCTACACCTTC. Protein sequence: CASSESHLTYGYTF.

This chain uses TRBV9 with TRBJ2-5; D is undetermined. The CDR3 spans 13 residues. Deletions cut 1 base from V and 1 base from J, with 5 bases between. Per germline, CDR1 SGDLS and CDR2 YYNGEE. The CDR3 DNA reads TGTGCCAGCAGCGTACAGACCCAAGAGACCCAGTACTTC. This codes for CASSVQTQETQYF.

As to this clone: The sample has other DNA sequences that encode this CDR3 too. CDR3 sequence: CASSLGTDYEQYF. CDR3 DNA: TGCGCCAGCAGCTTGGGGACTGACTACGAGCAGTACTTC. The genes are TRBV5-1 and TRBJ2-7; possible D gene TRBD2, 5 bases. This CDR3 has 13 residues. Germline V gene sequence: CDR1 SGHRS, CDR2 YFSETQ. V lost 0 bases and J 3 bases, leaving 7 bases between the germline ends.

As to this clone: Other DNA sequences in the same sample also yield this CDR3. The J gene is TRBJ1-6, the V gene TRBV9; D gene uncertain. Between the trimmed V and J ends, which lost 0 bases and 10 bases, there was a span of 5 bases. CDR1 is SGDLS and CDR2 is YYNGEE in the germline V gene. The CDR3 loop spans 12 amino acids. CDR3 sequence reads: CASSVGSSPLHF. The CDR3 coding sequence is TGTGCCAGCAGCGTAGGGTCCTCACCCCTCCACTTT.

This chain joins TRBV10-3 and TRBJ2-6; D is perhaps TRBD1 (5 bases). This CDR3 has 15 residues. The V end lost 0 bases, the J end lost 5 bases, and 8 bases lay between the germline ends. Germline V gives CDR1 ENHRY, CDR2 SYGVKD. Here the CDR3 reads CAISESGAWANVLTF. The CDR3 DNA reads TGTGCCATCAGTGAGTCTGGGGCCTGGGCCAACGTCCTGACTTTC.

The genes are TRBV30 and TRBJ1-4, with 7 positions matching TRBD1. Trimming cost V 1 base and J 7 bases; bases outside gene matches: 9. This CDR3 is 15 amino acids long. In germline, CDR1 is GTSNPN, CDR2 SVGIG (reference sequence). CDR3 loop: CAWSAIAGGPEKLFF. CDR3 sequence (DNA): TGTGCCTGGAGTGCGATAGCAGGGGGGCCTGAAAAACTGTTTTTT. Filled out from reference TRBV30 and TRBJ1-4, the complete variable domain reads SQTIHQWPATLVQPVGSPLSLECTVEGTSNPNLYWYRQAAGRGLQLLFYSVGIGQISSEVPQNLSASRPQDRQFILSSKKLLLSDSGFYLCAWSAIAGGPEKLFFGSGTQLSVL.